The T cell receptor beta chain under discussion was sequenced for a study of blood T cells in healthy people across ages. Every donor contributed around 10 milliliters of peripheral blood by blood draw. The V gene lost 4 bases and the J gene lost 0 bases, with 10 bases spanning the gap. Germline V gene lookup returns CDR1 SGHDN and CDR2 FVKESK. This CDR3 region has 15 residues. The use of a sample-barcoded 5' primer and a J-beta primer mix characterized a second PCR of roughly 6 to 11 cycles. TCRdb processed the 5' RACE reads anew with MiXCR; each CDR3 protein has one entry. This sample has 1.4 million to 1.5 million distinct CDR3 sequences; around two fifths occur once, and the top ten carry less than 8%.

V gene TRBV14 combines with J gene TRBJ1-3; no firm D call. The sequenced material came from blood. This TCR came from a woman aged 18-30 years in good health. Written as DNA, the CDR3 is TGTGCCAGCAGCCGGTTCAGGAGCTCTGGAAACACCATATATTTT. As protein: CASSRFRSSGNTIYF.